Below, one T cell receptor (beta chain) is given with its context. Its antigen remains unknown. The sample originates from a study of long-term antiretroviral therapy in people with HIV. Study-wide results and caveats: Controls showed broader CDR3 length ranges than did the HIV repertoires. Clonal populations expanded prior to ART predominated within the repertoire at all time points.

Survey-level resolution applied to immunoSEQ assay v3.0. The table came from immunoSEQ multiplex PCR; TCRdb's copy has only in-frame clones and leaves some out. Of some 22,000 clones in the sample, more than 75% were seen once. Each HIV participant was treated in the United States. DNA was extracted from around 1-10 million thawed cryopreserved PBMC. V shed 2 bases and J shed 2 bases, with 13 bases lying between them. Germline assignment: CDR1 SGHKS and CDR2 YYEKEE (reference sequence). There are 15 residues in the CDR3. The chain carries TRBV5-5 and TRBJ2-5; a weak D match, TRBD2 (6 bases). This sequence originates from a man aged 60-69 years with HIV. The specimen was unsorted PBMCs, collected 2.3 years after starting antiretroviral therapy. The CDR3 region has the DNA TGTGCCAGCAGCTTACTACGGGGGTCACAAGAGACCCAGTACTTC. Its protein is CASSLLRGSQETQYF. The entire variable domain, with the rest obtained from reference TRBV5-5 and TRBJ2-5, is as follows: DAGVTQSPTHLIKTRGQQVTLRCSPISGHKSVSWYQQVLGQGPQFIFQYYEKEERGRGNFPDRFSARQFPNYSSELNVNALLLGDSALYLCASSLLRGSQETQYFGPGTRLLVL.